This T cell receptor (beta chain) was sequenced in a study of sequential checkpoint blockade in melanoma. Described treatment: randomized to nivolumab then ipilimumab (arm A) or the reverse (arm B). TCRdb's table, derived via immunoSEQ multiplex PCR, lists solely in-frame clones and lacks some. The sample consists of 5,500 to 6,500 clones, 48% of them appearing once. The receptor comes from a human patient with melanoma. Some clones in this sample may be carry-over from other donors' samples. The material sequenced was CD8+ T cells sorted from blood (inferred from file names), taken from a patient given nivolumab and ipilimumab in sequence.

The CDR3 nucleotides read TGTGCCAGCAGTTATCGGACTGAAGCTTTCTTT. Translated: CASSYRTEAFF. V and J are TRBV6-5 and TRBJ1-1; D remains ambiguous. With 3 bases removed from V and 5 bases from J, the gap between germline ends came to 4 bases. The CDR3 sequence is 11 residues long. CDR1 is MNHEY, CDR2 SVGAGI, per germline.